Presented here are 20 T cell receptor beta chains from one specimen sequenced in a study of shared T cell receptors in the human thymus. Sequencing used immunoSEQ multiplex PCR; TCRdb keeps in-frame clones, though not all of them. This sample yields hundreds of thousands of clones, of which around 87% are seen a single time; approximately 0.0097% belongs to the top ten. These data also formed part of another study, on human thymus T cells.

Sequencing was performed on thymocytes. These receptors all come from a boy under three years old with a congenital heart defect.

CDR3 sequence reads: CASSLARDRGATNEKLFF. The CDR3 DNA is TGCGCCAGCAGCTTGGCCAGGGACAGGGGAGCAACTAATGAAAAACTGTTTTTT. The chain links TRBV5-1 to TRBJ1-4; 10 bases are a match to TRBD1. The J segment lost 0 bases and the V segment lost 0 bases, leaving 5 bases of the junction unmatched. Germline V lookup: CDR1 SGHRS, CDR2 YFSETQ. The CDR3 contains 18 residues. Full variable domain (missing parts from reference TRBV5-1 and TRBJ1-4): KAGVTQTPRYLIKTRGQQVTLSCSPISGHRSVSWYQQTPGQGLQFLFEYFSETQRNKGNFPGRFSGRQFSNSRSEMNVSTLELGDSALYLCASSLARDRGATNEKLFFGSGTQLSVL.

This clone showed up just a few times. V is TRBV7-9 and J is TRBJ1-2; no reliable D call. The CDR3 runs to 16 residues. Germline values: CDR1 SEHNR, CDR2 FQNEAQ (reference sequence). Trimming shortened V by 3 bases and J by 4 bases, and 18 bases separated the two germline ends. Written as DNA, the CDR3 is TGTGCCAGCAGCTTTGGGCAGGCCAAGGTCGGCTATGGCTACACCTTC. It translates to CASSFGQAKVGYGYTF.

The chain carries TRBV6-4 and TRBJ2-1, with 15 bases matching TRBD2. V lost 5 bases to trimming and J lost 8 bases; unmatched junction nucleotides: 4. This CDR3 is 15 amino acids long. CDR1 is MRHNA and CDR2 is SNTAGT in the germline V gene. The CDR3 region has the DNA TGTGCCAGCAGTAGGACTAGCGGGAGGGGAGATGAGCAGTTCTTC. As protein: CASSRTSGRGDEQFF.

This chain joins TRBV5-6 and TRBJ2-7, with TRBD1 matching 7 bases. CDR1 is SGHDT and CDR2 is YYEEEE in the germline V gene. V was clipped by 5 bases and J by 2 bases; unmatched bases: 7. The CDR3 spans 14 residues. For the CDR3, the DNA is TGTGCCAGCAGGAGGGACAGTTTCGCCTACGAGCAGTACTTC. It codes for CASRRDSFAYEQYF.

This rearrangement joins TRBV7-2 to TRBJ1-1; 8 bases are shared with TRBD1. This CDR3 is 15 amino acids long. CDR1 is SGHTA and CDR2 is FQGNSA in the germline V gene. The junction had 14 bases not matched to a gene; V was cut back by 4 bases and J by 10 bases. The CDR3: CASSSIQGDDRGAFF. In DNA, the CDR3 is TGTGCCAGCAGCTCCATACAGGGGGATGATCGTGGAGCTTTCTTT.

The chain combines TRBV4-3 with TRBJ2-7; 14 bases are shared with TRBD2. After removal of 1 base from V and 4 bases from J, the junction contained 9 bases not matched to a gene. The CDR3 length is 18 residues. The germline V gene has CDR1 LGHNA and CDR2 YSLEER. The CDR3 loop reads CASSQVRPGLAGDYEQYF. Written as DNA, the CDR3 is TGCGCCAGCAGCCAAGTGAGGCCGGGACTAGCGGGAGATTACGAGCAGTACTTC.

The rearrangement uses TRBV6-1 and TRBJ2-7; D is possibly TRBD1 (6 bases). The germline CDR1 and CDR2 sequences are MNHNS and SASEGT. Trimming removed 6 bases at V and 0 bases at J, with 12 bases between. This CDR3 has 14 residues. DNA for the CDR3: TGTGCCAGCAGGGGGGACACCTCCTCCTACGAGCAGTACTTC. The encoded protein is CASRGDTSSYEQYF.

In its sample, this clone was seen a few times. The chain couples TRBV7-9 to TRBJ1-2; TRBD1 matches at 9 bases. Germline CDR1 SEHNR, CDR2 FQNEAQ (reference sequence). This CDR3 has 15 amino acids. Trimming at V came to 0 bases and at J to 4 bases, leaving 3 bases not matched to a gene. CDR3 sequence reads: CASSLAQGAAYGYTF. The CDR3 DNA reads TGTGCCAGCAGCTTAGCACAGGGGGCGGCCTATGGCTACACCTTC.

Of note for this clone: A read error may account for a junction end that differs from germline. The chain has TRBV4-3 and TRBJ1-3; D is perhaps TRBD1 (5 bases). This CDR3 spans 16 amino acids. Germline CDR1 and CDR2: LGHNA and YSLEER. CDR3 protein: CASSQPPHPFGDSLHF. CDR3 nucleotide sequence: TGCGCCAGCAGCCAACCCCCACATCCCTTTGGTGACAGCCTGCATTTT.

The chain couples TRBV28 to TRBJ1-1; D perhaps matches TRBD1 (5 bases). Germline V CDR1 and CDR2: MDHEN, SYDVKM. The CDR3 extends over 12 amino acids. V dropped 3 bases and J dropped 10 bases, with 12 bases sitting between them. This chain's CDR3 is CASSFAAGLAFF. For the CDR3, the DNA is TGTGCCAGCAGTTTTGCTGCAGGGCTAGCTTTCTTT.

CDR3 bases: TGTGCCAGCAGTAATCGGGACAGGGTAACCGAGACCCAGTACTTC. Protein: CASSNRDRVTETQYF. V is TRBV6-5 and J is TRBJ2-5; 9 positions agree with TRBD1. The CDR3 is made up of 15 amino acids. Germline V gene lookup returns CDR1 MNHEY and CDR2 SVGAGI. J gave up 5 bases and V 5 bases, and 9 bases lay outside the gene matches.

This clone was detected only once. The chain links TRBV7-6 to TRBJ2-7; TRBD1 agrees at 9 bases. Germline CDR1 SGHVS, CDR2 FNYEAQ. CDR3 size: 14 residues. V shed 4 bases and J 5 bases; nucleotides not matched to a gene: 6. The CDR3 loop reads CASSYRTGENEQYF. In nucleotides, the CDR3 is TGTGCCAGCAGCTACCGGACAGGGGAAAACGAGCAGTACTTC.

This clone was detected once. This chain joins TRBV2 and TRBJ2-5; the match to TRBD2 covers 8 bases. V lost 6 bases to trimming and J lost 7 bases; unmatched junction nucleotides: 7. Germline-derived CDR1 and CDR2 are SNHLY and FYNNEI. This CDR3 spans 13 amino acids. The DNA of the CDR3 is TGTGCCAGCAGCAGCGGGAGAGGGGGGACCCAGTACTTC. Its translation is CASSSGRGGTQYF.

The V gene is TRBV7-9, the J gene TRBJ2-1; weak D call: TRBD1 (7 bases). Germline assignment: CDR1 SEHNR and CDR2 FQNEAQ (reference sequence). Trimming removed 2 bases at V and 3 bases at J, with 11 bases between. The CDR3 contains 15 residues. The CDR3 region is CASSLRQGGYNEQFF. DNA for the CDR3: TGTGCCAGCAGCTTAAGACAGGGAGGCTACAATGAGCAGTTCTTC.

The chain links TRBV5-1 to TRBJ1-4; D gene unclear. The CDR3 extends over 15 amino acids. V was cut by 2 bases and J by 4 bases, with 12 bases left in between. Germline V gene lookup returns CDR1 SGHRS and CDR2 YFSETQ. The CDR3: CASSFILAVNEKLFF. The DNA of the CDR3 is TGCGCCAGCAGCTTTATATTGGCAGTTAATGAAAAACTGTTTTTT.

A remark on this clone: In the same sample, other DNA sequences code for this CDR3. V gene TRBV30 combines with J gene TRBJ1-6; D gene ambiguous. The V and J ends lost 2 bases and 8 bases respectively, with 13 bases between them. Germline-derived CDR1 and CDR2 are GTSNPN and SVGIG (reference sequence). The CDR3 has 14 residues. In DNA form, the CDR3 reads TGTGCCTGGAGTAGTAAATTCCGGGATTCACCCCTCCACTTT. This sequence encodes CAWSSKFRDSPLHF.

This clone was counted once. CDR3: CASSETAGQGVREQFF. The CDR3 region has the DNA TGTGCCAGCAGTGAAACAGCGGGACAGGGAGTACGTGAGCAGTTCTTC. The chain is built from TRBV6-1 and TRBJ2-1, with 9 bases lining up with TRBD1. The CDR3 is made up of 16 amino acids. Germline-derived CDR1 and CDR2 are MNHNS and SASEGT. J was trimmed by 9 bases and V by 2 bases; bases with no gene match: 11.

V is TRBV4-1 and J is TRBJ2-1, with TRBD2 identical over 7 bases. The CDR3 consists of 18 residues. Germline V gene data show CDR1 as MGHRA and CDR2 as YSYEKL. J gave up 8 bases and V 0 bases, and 16 bases lay outside the gene matches. Here the CDR3 DNA reads TGCGCCAGCAGCCAAGATGGGGGGGGGAGCCCGAAAGCGGATGAGCAGTTCTTC. It codes for CASSQDGGGSPKADEQFF.

This chain's CDR3 is CASSGGHTTYGYTF. The CDR3 DNA sequence: TGTGCCAGTTCAGGGGGCCACACAACCTATGGCTACACCTTC. This chain joins TRBV19 and TRBJ1-2, with 8 bases aligning to TRBD1. The CDR3 consists of 14 residues. The ends lost 8 bases at V and 4 bases at J; junction bases unmatched: 9. Germline V gene lookup returns CDR1 LNHDA and CDR2 SQIVND (reference sequence).

The chain recombines TRBV27 with TRBJ2-2; 15 nucleotides line up with TRBD2. The CDR3 contains 18 residues. Germline CDR1 MNHEY, CDR2 SMNVEV (reference sequence). J was trimmed by 3 bases and V by 4 bases; bases with no gene match: 6. The CDR3 region is CASSSNRTSGGDTGELFF. The CDR3 coding sequence is TGTGCCAGCAGTTCCAACAGGACTAGCGGGGGGGACACCGGGGAGCTGTTTTTT.